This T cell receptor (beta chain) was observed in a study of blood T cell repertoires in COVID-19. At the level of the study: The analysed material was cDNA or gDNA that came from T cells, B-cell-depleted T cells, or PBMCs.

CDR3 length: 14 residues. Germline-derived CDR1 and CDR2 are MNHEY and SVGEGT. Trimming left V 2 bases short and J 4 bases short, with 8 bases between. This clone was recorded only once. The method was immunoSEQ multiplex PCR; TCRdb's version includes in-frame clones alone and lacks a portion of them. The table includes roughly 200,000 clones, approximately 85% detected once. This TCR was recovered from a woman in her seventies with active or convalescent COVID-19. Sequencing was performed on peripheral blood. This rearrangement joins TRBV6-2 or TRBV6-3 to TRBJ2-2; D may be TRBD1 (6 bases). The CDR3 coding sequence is TGTGCCAGCAGTTACCGGGACACCACCGGGGAGCTGTTTTTT. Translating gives CASSYRDTTGELFF.